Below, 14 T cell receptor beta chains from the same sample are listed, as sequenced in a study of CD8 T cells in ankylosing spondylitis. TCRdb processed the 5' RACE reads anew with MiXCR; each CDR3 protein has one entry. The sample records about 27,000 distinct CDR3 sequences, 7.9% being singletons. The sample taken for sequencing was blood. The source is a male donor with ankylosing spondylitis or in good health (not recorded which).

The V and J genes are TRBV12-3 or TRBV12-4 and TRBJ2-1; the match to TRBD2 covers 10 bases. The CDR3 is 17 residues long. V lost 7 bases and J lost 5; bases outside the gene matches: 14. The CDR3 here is CASNRTWTSGHNNEQFF. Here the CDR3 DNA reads TGTGCCAGCAACCGCACCTGGACTAGCGGACATAACAATGAGCAGTTCTTC.

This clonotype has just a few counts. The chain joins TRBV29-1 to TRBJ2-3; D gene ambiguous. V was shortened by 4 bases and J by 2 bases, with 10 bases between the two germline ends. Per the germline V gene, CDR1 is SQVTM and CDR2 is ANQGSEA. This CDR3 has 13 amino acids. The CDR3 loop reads CSVAKASTDTQYF. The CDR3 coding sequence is TGCAGCGTTGCTAAGGCCTCCACAGATACGCAGTATTTT.

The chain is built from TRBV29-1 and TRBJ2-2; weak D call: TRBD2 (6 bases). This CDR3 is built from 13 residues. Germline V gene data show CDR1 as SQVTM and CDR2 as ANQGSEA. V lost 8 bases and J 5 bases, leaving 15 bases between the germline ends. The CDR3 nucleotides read TGCAGCTCGCAGCTCGGGGGAACCGGGGAGCTGTTTTTT. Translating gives CSSQLGGTGELFF.

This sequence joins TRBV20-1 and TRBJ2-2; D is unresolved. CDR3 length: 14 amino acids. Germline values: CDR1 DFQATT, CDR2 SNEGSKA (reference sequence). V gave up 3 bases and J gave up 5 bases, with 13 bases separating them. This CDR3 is CSASGLRATGELFF. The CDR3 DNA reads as TGCAGTGCTAGCGGCCTTAGGGCAACCGGGGAGCTGTTTTTT.

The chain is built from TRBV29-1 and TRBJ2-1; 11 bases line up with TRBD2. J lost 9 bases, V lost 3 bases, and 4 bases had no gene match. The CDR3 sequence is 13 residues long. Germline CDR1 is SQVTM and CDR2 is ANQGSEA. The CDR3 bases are TGCAGCGTTGAGTTTACTAGCGGGGGTGAGCAGTTCTTC. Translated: CSVEFTSGGEQFF.

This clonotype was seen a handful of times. DNA of the CDR3: TGTGCCAGCAGCTTGTTCACAGGGCAAGAGACCCAGTACTTC. It encodes CASSLFTGQETQYF. The chain uses TRBV5-6 and TRBJ2-5, with a weak D call TRBD1 (6 bases). CDR1 is SGHDT and CDR2 is YYEEEE in the germline V gene. The CDR3 runs to 14 residues. Deletions cut 1 base from V and 2 bases from J, with 9 bases between. The whole variable domain, remainder taken from reference TRBV5-6 and TRBJ2-5, is DAGVTQSPTHLIKTRGQQVTLRCSPKSGHDTVSWYQQALGQGPQFIFQYYEEEERQRGNFPDRFSGHQFPNYSSELNVNALLLGDSALYLCASSLFTGQETQYFGPGTRLLVL.

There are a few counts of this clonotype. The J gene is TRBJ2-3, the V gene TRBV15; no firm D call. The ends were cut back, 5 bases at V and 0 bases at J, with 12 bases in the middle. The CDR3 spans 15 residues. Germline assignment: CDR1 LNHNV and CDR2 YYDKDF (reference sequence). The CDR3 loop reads CATSYSITSTDTQYF. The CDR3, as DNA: TGTGCCACCAGCTACTCCATTACTAGCACAGATACGCAGTATTTT.

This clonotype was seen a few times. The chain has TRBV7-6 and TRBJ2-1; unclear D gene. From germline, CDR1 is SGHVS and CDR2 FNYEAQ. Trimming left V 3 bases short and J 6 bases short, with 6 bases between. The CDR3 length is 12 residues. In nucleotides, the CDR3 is TGTGCCAGCAGCTTTTCCGGCAATGAGCAGTTCTTC. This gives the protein CASSFSGNEQFF.

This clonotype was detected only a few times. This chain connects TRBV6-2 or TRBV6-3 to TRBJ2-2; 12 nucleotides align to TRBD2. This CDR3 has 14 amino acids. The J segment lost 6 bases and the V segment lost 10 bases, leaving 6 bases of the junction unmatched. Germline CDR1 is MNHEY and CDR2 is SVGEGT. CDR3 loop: CATAGLAGSGELFF. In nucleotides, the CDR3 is TGTGCCACAGCCGGACTAGCGGGATCCGGGGAGCTGTTTTTT.

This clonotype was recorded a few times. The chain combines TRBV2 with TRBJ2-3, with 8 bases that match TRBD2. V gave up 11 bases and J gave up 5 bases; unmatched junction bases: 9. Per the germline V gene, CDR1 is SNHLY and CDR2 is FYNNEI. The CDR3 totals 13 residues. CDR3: CASGGGLGDTQYF. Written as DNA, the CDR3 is TGTGCCTCGGGGGGGGGCCTCGGAGATACGCAGTATTTT.

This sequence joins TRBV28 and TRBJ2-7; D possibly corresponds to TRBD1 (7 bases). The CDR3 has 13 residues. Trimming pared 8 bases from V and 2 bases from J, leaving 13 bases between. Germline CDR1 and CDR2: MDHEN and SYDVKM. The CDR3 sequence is CASFTGEAYEQYF. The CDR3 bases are TGTGCCAGCTTTACAGGGGAGGCCTACGAGCAGTACTTC.

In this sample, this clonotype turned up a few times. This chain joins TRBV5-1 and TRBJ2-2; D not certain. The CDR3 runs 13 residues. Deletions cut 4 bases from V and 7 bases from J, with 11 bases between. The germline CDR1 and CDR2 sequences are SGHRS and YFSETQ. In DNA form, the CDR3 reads TGCGCCAGCAGCCCACGGATTGGCGGGGAGCTGTTTTTT. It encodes CASSPRIGGELFF.

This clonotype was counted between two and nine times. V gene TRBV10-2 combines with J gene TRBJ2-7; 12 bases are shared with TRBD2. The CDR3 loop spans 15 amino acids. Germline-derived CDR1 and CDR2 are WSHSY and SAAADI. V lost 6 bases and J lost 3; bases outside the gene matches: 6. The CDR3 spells CASRYLLAGGYEQYF. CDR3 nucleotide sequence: TGCGCCAGCAGGTACCTACTAGCGGGAGGCTACGAGCAGTACTTC.

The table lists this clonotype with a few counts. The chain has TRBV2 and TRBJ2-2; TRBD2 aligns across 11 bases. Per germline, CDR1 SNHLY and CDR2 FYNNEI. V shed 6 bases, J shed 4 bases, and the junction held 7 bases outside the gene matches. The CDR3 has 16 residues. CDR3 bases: TGTGCCAGCAGGGCACTAGCGGGGGCGGGCACCGGGGAGCTGTTTTTT. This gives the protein CASRALAGAGTGELFF.